One and the same sample provided the 18 T cell receptor beta chains below, sequenced in a study of blood T cells in healthy people across ages. Primers used in a second PCR of about 7 to 12 cycles were a sample-barcoded 5' primer and a J-beta primer mix. TCRdb reanalysed the 5' RACE reads using MiXCR and keeps one entry per CDR3 protein. Of some 710,000 distinct CDR3 sequences listed, about 45% are singletons. Material for sequencing was blood. The receptors shown here come from a man older than 75 in good health.

This clonotype occurred a few times. This rearrangement joins TRBV12-3 or TRBV12-4 to TRBJ2-1; D perhaps matches TRBD2 (7 bases). CDR3 size: 16 residues. V lost 3 bases and J lost 7, with 19 bases in between. The CDR3 coding sequence is TGTGCCAGCAGTTTCCCTTCTAGCGGAGGGGGTAATGAGCAGTTCTTC. Amino acid sequence: CASSFPSSGGGNEQFF.

The CDR3 DNA is TGTGCCAGTTATAGCCCCAGACGGAACTATGGCTACACCTTC. Protein product: CASYSPRRNYGYTF. The chain recombines TRBV19 with TRBJ1-2; D is unresolved. Trimming stripped 8 bases from V and 2 bases from J, with 15 bases between. Per the germline V gene, CDR1 is LNHDA and CDR2 is SQIVND (reference sequence). CDR3 size: 14 residues.

The gene calls are TRBV7-2 and TRBJ2-1; no clear D gene. Germline V gene sequence: CDR1 SGHTA, CDR2 FQGNSA. Trimming took off 2 bases at V and 5 bases at J, with 13 bases between the two ends. This CDR3 spans 15 amino acids. CDR3 loop: CASSLRRRPNNEQFF. The CDR3 DNA follows: TGTGCCAGCAGCTTACGTCGACGACCAAACAATGAGCAGTTCTTC.

A word on this clonotype: This may be a read error, as it is one base from a much larger clone. The chain combines TRBV20-1 with TRBJ2-1, with a possible D match to TRBD1 (5 bases). Trimming stripped 5 bases from V and 6 bases from J, with 11 bases between. CDR1 DFQATT and CDR2 SNEGSKA come from the germline V gene (reference sequence). The CDR3 is 12 amino acids. The CDR3 spells CSAGAGLNEQFF. CDR3 nucleotide sequence: TGCAGTGCTGGGGCTGGGCTCAATGAGCAGTTCTTC.

V is TRBV4-1 and J is TRBJ1-1; TRBD1 might be the D (6 bases). V was clipped by 2 bases and J by 6 bases, with 16 bases between them. The V gene's germline CDR1 is MGHRA and CDR2 YSYEKL. This CDR3 is built from 15 residues. Written as DNA, the CDR3 is TGCGCCAGCAGCCAAAAGGGGGGCCCAGGGTCTGAAGCTTTCTTT. Protein sequence: CASSQKGGPGSEAFF.

The chain joins TRBV14 to TRBJ2-3; no definite D call. V was pared by 0 bases and J by 0 bases, with 10 bases between. From germline, CDR1 is SGHDN and CDR2 FVKESK. The CDR3 is made up of 16 amino acids. CDR3 in DNA: TGTGCCAGCAGCCAAGATACACGTGCTAGCACAGATACGCAGTATTTT. It encodes CASSQDTRASTDTQYF.

For this clonotype: The junction and the germline gene differ at one end; a read error may be behind it. This chain connects TRBV28 to TRBJ2-7; the D gene could be TRBD1 or TRBD2 (7 bases each). Per the germline V gene, CDR1 is MDHEN and CDR2 is SYDVKM. This CDR3 has 15 residues. CDR3 residues: CTSTPGGQIVYEQYF. The CDR3 region has the DNA TGTACCAGCACCCCGGGGGGACAGATCGTTTACGAGCAGTACTTC.

Worth noting for this clonotype: At one end the junction does not follow the germline gene, possibly because of a read error. The rearrangement uses TRBV12-3 or TRBV12-4 and TRBJ2-1; D may be TRBD2 (5 bases). The CDR3 totals 14 residues. This chain's CDR3 is CASRASGSYSEQFF. The CDR3 region has the DNA TGTGCCAGCCGGGCGAGCGGTTCTTACAGTGAGCAGTTCTTC.

About this clonotype: The junction departs from germline at one end; a sequencing error may be responsible. The chain joins TRBV5-1 to TRBJ1-2; a weak D match, TRBD1 (5 bases). The CDR3 length is 12 residues. Germline-derived CDR1 and CDR2 are SGHRS and YFSETQ. CDR3 sequence (DNA): TGCGCCAGTAAGACTACAGGTTTGGGCTACACCTTT. It encodes CASKTTGLGYTF.

CDR3 in DNA: TGTGCCAGCAGAGAAACGGGAGGGCCGTGGGATGAGCAGTTCTTC. It codes for CASRETGGPWDEQFF. The chain employs TRBV4-2 and TRBJ2-1, with 8 bases that match TRBD2. Germline V lookup: CDR1 LGHNA, CDR2 YNFKEQ. Unmatched junction bases numbered 12, after V lost 6 bases and J lost 8 bases. CDR3 length: 15 amino acids.

This clonotype was counted only a few times. V usage is TRBV5-1 and J usage is TRBJ2-5, with 10 bases fitting TRBD1. In germline, CDR1 is SGHRS, CDR2 YFSETQ. The CDR3 spans 17 residues. Trimming at V came to 3 bases and at J to 4 bases, leaving 12 bases not matched to a gene. In DNA form, the CDR3 reads TGCGCCAGCAGCTCCGGCTCTGGACAGGGGGTTTCAGAGACCCAGTACTTC. Amino acids: CASSSGSGQGVSETQYF.

This clonotype appeared a few times. The chain carries TRBV20-1 and TRBJ2-3; D not resolved. The length of the CDR3 is 15 residues. From germline, CDR1 is DFQATT and CDR2 SNEGSKA (reference sequence). V was pared by 3 bases and J by 4 bases, with 17 bases between. The CDR3 nucleotides are TGCAGTGCTAGTGAGACTCGTAGCCCCCCAGATACGCAGTATTTT. Translation gives CSASETRSPPDTQYF.

The V gene is TRBV29-1, the J gene TRBJ2-7, with TRBD1 matching 8 bases. J lost 5 bases, V lost 3 bases, and 6 bases had no gene match. The CDR3 spans 13 residues. Germline CDR1 reads SQVTM; CDR2 reads ANQGSEA. This chain's CDR3 is CSVDRQGTHEQYF. CDR3 bases: TGCAGCGTTGACCGACAGGGGACCCACGAGCAGTACTTC.

The sample holds a few counts of this clonotype. CDR3 DNA sequence: TGTGCCAGCAGCCATCCGGGACCCAGCTTTGGCTACACCTTC. Translating gives CASSHPGPSFGYTF. V and J are TRBV28 and TRBJ1-2, with D maybe TRBD1 (5 bases). Germline V gives CDR1 MDHEN, CDR2 SYDVKM. The CDR3 has 14 amino acids. The V end was cut by 6 bases, the J end by 7 bases, with 18 bases between.

The chain combines TRBV12-3 or TRBV12-4 with TRBJ1-6, with no clear D. The CDR3 sequence is 13 residues long. V dropped 5 bases and J dropped 7 bases, with 9 bases sitting between them. CDR3 in amino acids: CASSPATNSPLHF. The CDR3 nucleotides are TGTGCCAGCAGTCCGGCGACCAATTCACCCCTCCACTTT.

This clonotype was detected a few times. This chain uses TRBV20-1 with TRBJ2-1, with D hard to call. This CDR3 is built from 14 residues. The V gene's germline CDR1 is DFQATT and CDR2 SNEGSKA (reference sequence). V was trimmed by 7 bases and J by 0 bases, leaving 13 bases between them. This chain's CDR3 is CSGEERGSYNEQFF. CDR3 nucleotides: TGCAGTGGAGAGGAGCGTGGCTCCTACAATGAGCAGTTCTTC.

In this sample, this clonotype turned up a few times. The J gene is TRBJ2-1, the V gene TRBV7-9, with D perhaps TRBD2 (5 bases). The V end lost 5 bases, the J end lost 4 bases, and 12 bases lay between the germline ends. The CDR3 is 14 residues long. Germline CDR1 SEHNR, CDR2 FQNEAQ (reference sequence). DNA for the CDR3: TGTGCCAGCAGCACTTCACTAGGTTACAATGAGCAGTTCTTC. Amino acids: CASSTSLGYNEQFF. Full variable domain (rest looked up from reference TRBV7-9 and TRBJ2-1): DTGVSQNPRHKITKRGQNVTFRCDPISEHNRLYWYRQTLGQGPEFLTYFQNEAQLEKSRLLSDRFSAERPKGSFSTLEIQRTEQGDSAMYLCASSTSLGYNEQFFGPGTRLTVL.

The rearrangement uses TRBV11-3 and TRBJ2-1, with TRBD2 identical over 11 bases. The CDR3 is made up of 16 amino acids. With 5 bases clipped from V and 4 bases from J, the junction kept 7 bases outside the gene matches. From germline, CDR1 is SGHNT and CDR2 YENEEA. The chain's CDR3 is CASSTSLAGGYNEQFF. In DNA, the CDR3 is TGTGCCAGCAGCACCTCTCTAGCGGGGGGATACAATGAGCAGTTCTTC. Looking up the rest from reference TRBV11-3 and TRBJ2-1 gives the full variable domain: EAGVVQSPRYKIIEKKQPVAFWCNPISGHNTLYWYLQNLGQGPELLIRYENEEAVDDSQLPKDRFSAERLKGVDSTLKIQPAELGDSAVYLCASSTSLAGGYNEQFFGPGTRLTVL.